What follows describes a single T cell receptor beta chain. Its target is not known. Measured with immunoSEQ multiplex PCR; TCRdb has only the in-frame clones, and not every one. The repertoire holds some 1,900,000 clones, with about 94% as singletons. Naive CD8 cells lacked CD45RO, underwent positive selection for CCR7 and left out terminally differentiated effector memory CD45RA+ cells. These data belong to a study of shared clonotypes between healthy human individuals. Trimming removed 0 bases from V and 8 bases from J, with 13 bases in between. Germline CDR1 reads MGHRA; CDR2 reads YSYEKL. The CDR3 extends over 15 amino acids. Study conclusions and caveats: Shared across several donors were roughly 5.3% of the naive CD4 clonotypes.

The J gene is TRBJ1-4, the V gene TRBV4-1; weak D call: TRBD1 (5 bases). The receptor was isolated from a man in his late teens or twenties in good health. The sample comprised naive CD8+ T cells sorted from blood. Here the CDR3 reads CASSQDRGLGEKLFF. The CDR3 nucleotides read TGCGCCAGCAGCCAAGACCGGGGCCTTGGAGAAAAACTGTTTTTT.